The 32 T cell receptor beta chains below all came from one sample that was sequenced in a study of beta chain features in type 1 diabetes. The study's findings and limits: Moderate yet significant TCRB CDR3 shortening was seen in Type 1 diabetes patients in all four CD4+ subsets.

For these TCRs, the target antigens are not known. Investigators reverse transcribed all isolated RNA, so they sequenced expressed TCRB transcripts. Assay used: immunoSEQ multiplex PCR; TCRdb lists only in-frame clones, some missing. This sample carries 150,000 to 200,000 clones, 63% of them seen once, and the ten largest clones take around 0.096%. The sample comprised naive CD4+ T cells from blood. These receptors all come from a young man with type 1 diabetes.

The chain employs TRBV7-2 and TRBJ2-4; D is perhaps TRBD1 (7 bases). The germline gives CDR1 SGHTA, CDR2 FQGNSA. Trimming left V 1 base short and J 5 bases short, with 12 bases between. The CDR3 is made up of 15 amino acids. CDR3 amino acids: CASSLDRGTENIQYF. DNA of the CDR3: TGTGCCAGCAGCTTAGATCGCGGGACAGAAAACATTCAGTACTTC.

This rearrangement joins TRBV9 to TRBJ2-5, with D possibly matching TRBD2 (6 bases). V dropped 3 bases and J dropped 2 bases, with 11 bases sitting between them. This CDR3 has 14 residues. Germline V lookup: CDR1 SGDLS, CDR2 YYNGEE. CDR3 protein: CASSAREPQETQYF. CDR3 in DNA: TGTGCCAGCAGCGCTCGGGAGCCTCAAGAGACCCAGTACTTC. The full variable domain, its missing parts supplied by reference TRBV9 and TRBJ2-5, is DSGVTQTPKHLITATGQRVTLRCSPRSGDLSVYWYQQSLDQGLQFLIQYYNGEERAKGNILERFSAQQFPDLHSELNLSSLELGDSALYFCASSAREPQETQYFGPGTRLLVL.

V and J are TRBV25-1 and TRBJ1-5; D is undetermined. V was trimmed by 1 base and J by 4 bases, leaving 11 bases between them. Germline V lookup: CDR1 MGHDK, CDR2 SYGVNS. The CDR3 sequence is 15 residues long. CDR3 protein: CASSESVKGNQPQHF. DNA for the CDR3: TGTGCCAGCAGTGAATCAGTGAAAGGGAATCAGCCCCAGCATTTT. Full variable domain (outside the CDR3, taken from reference TRBV25-1 and TRBJ1-5): EADIYQTPRYLVIGTGKKITLECSQTMGHDKMYWYQQDPGMELHLIHYSYGVNSTEKGDLSSESTVSRIRTEHFPLTLESARPSHTSQYLCASSESVKGNQPQHFGDGTRLSIL.

Note on this clone: This CDR3 is also generated by other DNA sequences in the sample. The chain recombines TRBV9 with TRBJ1-1; 8 bases agree with TRBD1. This CDR3 has 14 amino acids. After removal of 0 bases from V and 4 bases from J, the junction contained 2 bases not matched to a gene. CDR1 SGDLS and CDR2 YYNGEE come from the germline V gene. CDR3 region: CASSVAGTGTEAFF. In nucleotides, the CDR3 is TGTGCCAGCAGCGTAGCCGGGACAGGCACTGAAGCTTTCTTT. The whole variable domain, filled in from reference TRBV9 and TRBJ1-1, reads DSGVTQTPKHLITATGQRVTLRCSPRSGDLSVYWYQQSLDQGLQFLIQYYNGEERAKGNILERFSAQQFPDLHSELNLSSLELGDSALYFCASSVAGTGTEAFFGQGTRLTVV.

This clone was observed a single time. The rearrangement uses TRBV25-1 and TRBJ2-1; the match to TRBD1 covers 7 bases. The CDR3 loop spans 15 amino acids. Per germline, CDR1 MGHDK and CDR2 SYGVNS. V trimming: 4 bases; J trimming: 2 bases; junction bases outside the gene matches: 5. CDR3 loop: CASSVQGSAYNEQFF. The CDR3 DNA is TGTGCCAGCAGTGTACAGGGGAGTGCCTACAATGAGCAGTTCTTC.

This clone was observed a few times. V gene TRBV4-3 combines with J gene TRBJ2-6, with a tentative D call TRBD1 (6 bases). The CDR3 consists of 18 residues. V was clipped by 4 bases and J by 0 bases, with 16 bases between them. Germline loops: CDR1 LGHNA, CDR2 YSLEER. The CDR3 protein is CASSPTAAGASGANVLTF. The CDR3, as DNA: TGCGCCAGCAGCCCAACAGCGGCAGGGGCCTCTGGGGCCAACGTCCTGACTTTC.

This clone was observed a few times. This chain uses TRBV25-1 with TRBJ1-1; D is undetermined. Per germline, CDR1 MGHDK and CDR2 SYGVNS. The CDR3 extends over 14 amino acids. The ends were cut back, 7 bases at V and 11 bases at J, with 23 bases in the middle. The CDR3 loop is CASIHNTDASAAFF. CDR3 DNA: TGTGCCAGCATTCACAACACTGACGCTTCCGCGGCTTTCTTT.

This clone was recorded a few times. The chain is built from TRBV11-2 and TRBJ2-4; 12 nucleotides line up with TRBD2. Looked up from germline, CDR1 is SGHAT and CDR2 is FQNNGV. This CDR3 is 19 amino acids long. V gave up 3 bases and J gave up 0 bases; unmatched junction bases: 9. The CDR3 sequence is CASSFRLGLAGVAKNIQYF. DNA of the CDR3: TGTGCCAGCAGCTTTAGGTTGGGACTAGCGGGTGTAGCCAAAAACATTCAGTACTTC.

J is TRBJ2-7 and V is TRBV27; maybe TRBD1 (5 bases). This CDR3 is 15 amino acids long. Trimming removed 0 bases from V and 4 bases from J, with 13 bases in between. Germline assignment: CDR1 MNHEY and CDR2 SMNVEV (reference sequence). CDR3 amino acids: CASSLSPREGYEQYF. CDR3 DNA: TGTGCCAGCAGTTTATCTCCCAGGGAAGGATACGAGCAGTACTTC.

This clone has only one observation. The J gene is TRBJ2-5, the V gene TRBV19, with D hard to call. V dropped 3 bases and J dropped 1 base, with 6 bases sitting between them. Germline CDR1 and CDR2: LNHDA and SQIVND (reference sequence). This CDR3 spans 13 amino acids. The CDR3 loop reads CASSMGVQETQYF. The CDR3 region has the DNA TGTGCCAGTAGTATGGGCGTCCAAGAGACCCAGTACTTC.

The J gene is TRBJ2-3, the V gene TRBV11-2, with 7 bases fitting TRBD1. CDR1 is SGHAT and CDR2 is FQNNGV in the germline V gene. Germline trimming cut 7 bases from V and 1 base from J; bases unmatched to any gene: 5. The CDR3 has 14 residues. CDR3 residues: CASTRGIGTDTQYF. As DNA, the CDR3 is TGTGCCAGCACCAGGGGGATTGGCACAGATACGCAGTATTTT.

V usage is TRBV28 and J usage is TRBJ2-5, with a tentative D call TRBD2 (5 bases). The CDR3 sequence is 12 residues long. V was trimmed by 6 bases and J by 10 bases, leaving 15 bases between them. Germline V gene data show CDR1 as MDHEN and CDR2 as SYDVKM. The CDR3: CASRRALGDQYF. DNA for the CDR3: TGTGCCAGCAGGCGGGCGCTCGGTGACCAGTACTTC.

V and J are TRBV5-1 and TRBJ2-6; either TRBD1 or TRBD2 may supply D (5 bases each). Looked up from germline, CDR1 is SGHRS and CDR2 is YFSETQ. Trimming removed 4 bases from V and 2 bases from J, with 13 bases in between. The CDR3 covers 16 residues. This CDR3 is CASSRDGEPGANVLTF. CDR3 nucleotides: TGCGCCAGCAGCCGGGACGGCGAGCCTGGGGCCAACGTCCTGACTTTC. Looking up the rest from reference TRBV5-1 and TRBJ2-6 gives the full variable domain: KAGVTQTPRYLIKTRGQQVTLSCSPISGHRSVSWYQQTPGQGLQFLFEYFSETQRNKGNFPGRFSGRQFSNSRSEMNVSTLELGDSALYLCASSRDGEPGANVLTFGAGSRLTVL.

The sample holds a few counts of this clone. The chain carries TRBV18 and TRBJ2-1; 8 nucleotides match TRBD2. V trimming: 3 bases; J trimming: 8 bases; junction bases outside the gene matches: 9. The CDR3 loop spans 15 amino acids. Germline CDR1 KGHSH, CDR2 LQKENI. The CDR3 reads CASSPLAGPRDEQFF. The DNA for the CDR3 is TGTGCCAGCTCACCTTTAGCGGGGCCACGGGATGAGCAGTTCTTC.

This clone was detected only a few times. The rearrangement joins TRBV29-1 to TRBJ2-5; no reliable D call. Germline V gene lookup returns CDR1 SQVTM and CDR2 ANQGSEA. The CDR3 runs 11 residues. Between the trimmed V and J ends, which lost 6 bases and 2 bases, there was a span of 7 bases. This CDR3 is CSVRRQETQYF. The DNA for the CDR3 is TGCAGCGTACGTAGACAAGAGACCCAGTACTTC.

This clone appeared a few times. The chain is built from TRBV7-6 and TRBJ2-7; 7 bases agree with TRBD2. Looked up from germline, CDR1 is SGHVS and CDR2 is FNYEAQ. The CDR3 is made up of 13 amino acids. Trimming took 5 bases from V and 6 from J; bases not matched to a gene: 7. The CDR3 loop is CASSPTTGGEQYF. The CDR3 region has the DNA TGTGCCAGCAGCCCAACGACGGGGGGCGAGCAGTACTTC. Full variable domain (rest looked up from reference TRBV7-6 and TRBJ2-7): GAGVSQSPRYKVTKRGQDVALRCDPISGHVSLYWYRQALGQGPEFLTYFNYEAQQDKSGLPNDRFSAERPEGSISTLTIQRTEQRDSAMYRCASSPTTGGEQYFGPGTRLTVT.

This clone has a handful of counts. This rearrangement joins TRBV27 to TRBJ2-7; D unclear. Germline V gives CDR1 MNHEY, CDR2 SMNVEV (reference sequence). The length of the CDR3 is 15 residues. V dropped 1 base and J dropped 0 bases, with 10 bases sitting between them. CDR3 residues: CASSLYQATSYEQYF. CDR3 in DNA: TGTGCCAGCAGTTTATATCAGGCAACCTCCTACGAGCAGTACTTC.

Comments on this clone: Additional DNA sequences in this sample encode the identical CDR3. The chain is built from TRBV18 and TRBJ1-1; 8 bases align to TRBD1. This CDR3 spans 14 amino acids. The V and J ends lost 2 bases and 1 base, in that order; junction bases with no gene match: 0. Germline V gene lookup returns CDR1 KGHSH and CDR2 LQKENI. CDR3 DNA: TGTGCCAGCTCACCAGGACAGGGGAACACTGAAGCTTTCTTT. Amino acids: CASSPGQGNTEAFF.

This chain joins TRBV29-1 and TRBJ2-7; D is possibly TRBD2 (7 bases). The germline gives CDR1 SQVTM, CDR2 ANQGSEA. CDR3 length equals 12 residues. Trimming left V 4 bases short and J 5 bases short, with 12 bases between. CDR3 DNA sequence: TGCAGCGTTGTTACAGGGAGGGACGAGCAGTACTTC. This encodes CSVVTGRDEQYF.

The rearrangement joins TRBV10-3 to TRBJ1-4; D gene uncertain. V was pared by 3 bases and J by 4 bases, with 12 bases between. Germline CDR1 ENHRY, CDR2 SYGVKD. The CDR3 has 15 amino acids. CDR3 sequence: CAISDSGGRNEKLFF. CDR3 nucleotide sequence: TGTGCCATCAGTGATAGCGGCGGACGTAATGAAAAACTGTTTTTT.

The chain is built from TRBV7-2 and TRBJ1-2, with a possible D match to TRBD1 (6 bases). Per the germline V gene, CDR1 is SGHTA and CDR2 is FQGNSA. The CDR3 extends over 14 amino acids. The V end lost 5 bases, the J end lost 7 bases, and 17 bases lay between the germline ends. Written as DNA, the CDR3 is TGTGCCAGCAGCCTGAGTCCTGGACAGAGTGGCTACACCTTC. This translates into CASSLSPGQSGYTF.

The chain links TRBV9 to TRBJ2-3, with D possibly being TRBD1 (5 bases). There are 11 residues in the CDR3. From germline, CDR1 is SGDLS and CDR2 YYNGEE. V lost 5 bases and J lost 6, with 7 bases in between. This chain's CDR3 is CASRGADTQYF. The CDR3 region has the DNA TGTGCCAGCAGAGGGGCGGATACGCAGTATTTT.

The chain links TRBV29-1 to TRBJ1-2; 9 bases fit TRBD1. CDR3 length: 12 amino acids. CDR1 and CDR2 from the germline V gene are SQVTM and ANQGSEA. V lost 6 bases to trimming and J lost 7 bases; unmatched junction nucleotides: 6. The CDR3: CSVRDRDLGYTF. In DNA, the CDR3 is TGCAGCGTGAGGGACAGGGATCTTGGCTACACCTTC.

DNA for the CDR3: TGTGCCAGCAGTCCCAATCAGGGGGCCGGAGATACGCAGTATTTT. Its translation is CASSPNQGAGDTQYF. The rearrangement links TRBV28 to TRBJ2-3, with 8 nucleotides matching TRBD1. This CDR3 has 15 amino acids. V gave up 5 bases and J gave up 5 bases; unmatched junction bases: 9. Germline assignment: CDR1 MDHEN and CDR2 SYDVKM.

About this clone itself: Other nucleotide sequences in the sample specify the same CDR3. CDR3 coding DNA: TGTGCCAGCAGCGTAGGAGGGCAAGAGACCCAGTACTTC. This codes for CASSVGGQETQYF. This sequence joins TRBV9 and TRBJ2-5, with a possible D match to TRBD2 (5 bases). V lost 0 bases, J lost 2 bases, and 5 bases lay in between. Germline CDR1 SGDLS, CDR2 YYNGEE. This CDR3 contains 13 residues.

The V and J genes are TRBV10-3 and TRBJ2-6; D not certain. Trimming removed 0 bases from V and 1 base from J, with 7 bases in between. Germline CDR1 ENHRY, CDR2 SYGVKD. The CDR3 length is 16 residues. CDR3: CAISESRKSGANVLTF. CDR3 DNA sequence: TGTGCCATCAGTGAGTCGCGGAAATCTGGGGCCAACGTCCTGACTTTC.

This chain connects TRBV7-2 to TRBJ2-5; maybe TRBD1 (6 bases). The ends were cut back, 5 bases at V and 1 base at J, with 11 bases in the middle. CDR1 SGHTA and CDR2 FQGNSA come from the germline V gene. This CDR3 comprises 14 residues. The CDR3 reads CASSQGQVQETQYF. In DNA form, the CDR3 reads TGTGCCAGCAGCCAGGGGCAGGTCCAAGAGACCCAGTACTTC. Filled out from reference TRBV7-2 and TRBJ2-5, the complete variable domain reads GAGVSQSPSNKVTEKGKDVELRCDPISGHTALYWYRQSLGQGLEFLIYFQGNSAPDKSGLPSDRFSAERTGGSVSTLTIQRTQQEDSAVYLCASSQGQVQETQYFGPGTRLLVL.

CDR3 nucleotides: TGTGCCAGCAGTTACTCGGGTCGACAGGACGATACGCAGTATTTT. It encodes CASSYSGRQDDTQYF. The J gene is TRBJ2-3, the V gene TRBV6-5; D perhaps matches TRBD1 (6 bases). CDR1 is MNHEY, CDR2 SVGAGI, per germline. The CDR3 has 15 amino acids. With 0 bases removed from V and 6 bases from J, the gap between germline ends came to 13 bases.

This clone has just a few counts. V and J are TRBV4-3 and TRBJ2-6; 11 nucleotides agree with TRBD1. V shed 3 bases and J 0 bases; nucleotides not matched to a gene: 1. There are 17 residues in the CDR3. Germline lookup yields CDR1 LGHNA and CDR2 YSLEER. This CDR3 reads CASSHGTGGSGANVLTF. The CDR3 DNA reads TGCGCCAGCAGCCATGGGACAGGGGGCTCTGGGGCCAACGTCCTGACTTTC.

To note about this clone: The sample holds other DNA sequences that translate to the same CDR3. The genes are TRBV18 and TRBJ2-2; D is unresolved. CDR1 and CDR2 from the germline V gene are KGHSH and LQKENI. V gave up 3 bases and J gave up 4 bases, with 3 bases separating them. This CDR3 has 12 residues. The chain's CDR3 is CASSPSTGELFF. CDR3 bases: TGTGCCAGCTCACCCTCCACCGGGGAGCTGTTTTTT. Looking up the rest from reference TRBV18 and TRBJ2-2 gives the full variable domain: NAGVMQNPRHLVRRRGQEARLRCSPMKGHSHVYWYRQLPEEGLKFMVYLQKENIIDESGMPKERFSAEFPKEGPSILRIQQVVRGDSAAYFCASSPSTGELFFGEGSRLTVL.

The gene calls are TRBV7-9 and TRBJ1-5; D is undetermined. This CDR3 is 15 amino acids long. Deletions cut 2 bases from V and 2 bases from J, with 10 bases between. Germline V gene data show CDR1 as SEHNR and CDR2 as FQNEAQ (reference sequence). The CDR3 sequence is CASSLMGIGNQPQHF. The CDR3 nucleotides are TGTGCCAGCAGCTTAATGGGAATTGGCAATCAGCCCCAGCATTTT.

J is TRBJ2-1 and V is TRBV18; D unclear. Trimming removed 0 bases at V and 10 bases at J, with 7 bases between. The CDR3 length is 12 residues. Looked up from germline, CDR1 is KGHSH and CDR2 is LQKENI. CDR3 sequence: CASSPPGQEQFF. CDR3 DNA sequence: TGTGCCAGCTCACCACCAGGTCAAGAGCAGTTCTTC.